This is a list of T cell receptor beta chains from one sample in a study of T cell repertoires in cytomegalovirus infection. From the reads, TCRdb called clonotypes with MiXCR, one entry per CDR3 protein. This sample yields some 680,000 distinct CDR3 sequences, of which approximately 34% are seen a single time; under 3% belongs to the top ten. Sequenced material: PBMCs. The receptors come from a human donor in good health (CMV status not recorded). Some clones in this sample may be carry-over from other donors' samples. Each CDR3 is given without its conserved first and last residue.

CDR3 protein: ASSLPSSLYEQY
J gene: TRBJ2-7
CDR3 length: 12
V gene: TRBV11-2

CDR3 protein: ASSDASGSFETQY
J gene: TRBJ2-5
CDR3 length: 13
V gene: TRBV6-1

CDR3 protein: ASSLDRTNEQF
J gene: TRBJ2-1
CDR3 length: 11
V gene: TRBV12-3/TRBV12-4

CDR3 protein: GTSGSSYNEQF
J gene: TRBJ2-1
CDR3 length: 11
V gene: TRBV20-1

CDR3 protein: ASSPPSSGGADTQY
J gene: TRBJ2-3
CDR3 length: 14
V gene: TRBV5-1

CDR3 protein: ASTTSGTDGYT
J gene: TRBJ1-2
CDR3 length: 11
V gene: TRBV12-3/TRBV12-4

CDR3 protein: ASSGVGTVNSPLH
J gene: TRBJ1-6
CDR3 length: 13
V gene: TRBV5-4

CDR3 protein: AISESGISYEQY
J gene: TRBJ2-7
CDR3 length: 12
V gene: TRBV10-3

CDR3 protein: ASSLQVWGSPLH
J gene: TRBJ1-6
CDR3 length: 12
V gene: TRBV7-3

CDR3 protein: ASSLTRDSSLQIGT
J gene: TRBJ1-2
CDR3 length: 14
V gene: TRBV7-9

CDR3 protein: ASSIGTLNTIY
J gene: TRBJ1-3
CDR3 length: 11
V gene: TRBV19

CDR3 protein: ATSGTGGSYQETQY
J gene: TRBJ2-5
CDR3 length: 14
V gene: TRBV24-1

CDR3 protein: SVRRGAYEQY
J gene: TRBJ2-7
CDR3 length: 10
V gene: TRBV29-1

CDR3 protein: AIRMGQGINEQF
J gene: TRBJ2-1
CDR3 length: 12
V gene: TRBV10-3

CDR3 protein: SAWGGNNEQY
J gene: TRBJ2-7
CDR3 length: 10
V gene: TRBV20-1

CDR3 protein: AISDETLGANEKLF
J gene: TRBJ1-4
CDR3 length: 14
V gene: TRBV10-3

CDR3 protein: ASSQHRLVDTGELF
J gene: TRBJ2-2
CDR3 length: 14
V gene: TRBV27

CDR3 protein: ASSFAGGSPTNQPQH
J gene: TRBJ1-5
CDR3 length: 15
V gene: TRBV12-3/TRBV12-4

CDR3 protein: ASSSDTVVIGPYNLPLH
J gene: TRBJ1-6
CDR3 length: 17
V gene: TRBV28

CDR3 protein: ASSHPPETQY
J gene: TRBJ2-5
CDR3 length: 10
V gene: TRBV28

CDR3 protein: ARSPPLVKKDF
J gene: TRBJ1-1
CDR3 length: 11
V gene: TRBV18

CDR3 protein: ASPTPFWAGKETQY
J gene: TRBJ2-5
CDR3 length: 14
V gene: TRBV19

CDR3 protein: ASSSGEYASGGYT
J gene: TRBJ1-2
CDR3 length: 13
V gene: TRBV6-5

CDR3 protein: ATMQGETRDTQY
J gene: TRBJ2-3
CDR3 length: 12
V gene: TRBV10-3

CDR3 protein: AISGLRDRPYEQY
J gene: TRBJ2-7
CDR3 length: 13
V gene: TRBV10-3

CDR3 protein: ASSYFRLNTEAF
J gene: TRBJ1-1
CDR3 length: 12
V gene: TRBV6-6

CDR3 protein: ASSSKVAGPSTDTQY
J gene: TRBJ2-3
CDR3 length: 15
V gene: TRBV7-9

CDR3 protein: ASSPPPGLIFEEQF
J gene: TRBJ2-1
CDR3 length: 14
V gene: TRBV18

CDR3 protein: ASSALAGTGYGYT
J gene: TRBJ1-2
CDR3 length: 13
V gene: TRBV7-2

CDR3 protein: ASSAGQVPSYNEQF
J gene: TRBJ2-1
CDR3 length: 14
V gene: TRBV4-1

CDR3 protein: SARDGDRYYEQY
J gene: TRBJ2-7
CDR3 length: 12
V gene: TRBV20-1

CDR3 protein: ASSHLRVGEQY
J gene: TRBJ2-7
CDR3 length: 11
V gene: TRBV7-9

CDR3 protein: ATREATRADCYT
J gene: TRBJ1-2
CDR3 length: 12
V gene: TRBV24-1

CDR3 protein: ASSFGVGDTEAF
J gene: TRBJ1-1
CDR3 length: 12
V gene: TRBV7-8

CDR3 protein: ASRGGQGAN
J gene: TRBJ1-5
CDR3 length: 9
V gene: TRBV19

CDR3 protein: ASSSDGSVPQH
J gene: TRBJ1-5
CDR3 length: 11
V gene: TRBV6-6

CDR3 protein: ASSSGGTGMFYGYT
J gene: TRBJ1-2
CDR3 length: 14
V gene: TRBV7-9

CDR3 protein: ASSWNRDRVGSYEQY
J gene: TRBJ2-7
CDR3 length: 15
V gene: TRBV6-8

CDR3 protein: ASSIGPGGSYNEQF
J gene: TRBJ2-1
CDR3 length: 14
V gene: TRBV19

CDR3 protein: AWSFKVGYEPTDTQY
J gene: TRBJ2-3
CDR3 length: 15
V gene: TRBV12-3/TRBV12-4

CDR3 protein: ASSPNGLPYEQY
J gene: TRBJ2-7
CDR3 length: 12
V gene: TRBV7-9